The clone carrying this T cell receptor beta chain appeared many times. The data are from a study of neurological immune-mediated disorders. The germline V and J ends were trimmed by 6 bases and 3 bases, with 19 bases remaining between them. The CDR3 has 15 residues. TCRdb re-analysed the 5' RACE reads in MiXCR, keeping a single row per CDR3 protein. The sample contains about 29,000 distinct CDR3 sequences, 12% of which appear only once. V usage is TRBV5-7 and J usage is TRBJ2-7; D not resolved. TRBV5-7 is assigned to the ORF class and has an uncertain function. What was sequenced was PBMCs. This TCR was recovered from a man aged 60-69 years in good health. The CDR3: CASNPLGRPYYEQYF. The CDR3 DNA reads as TGTGCCAGCAACCCCTTAGGTAGACCTTACTACGAGCAGTACTTC.